This T cell receptor beta chain was documented in a study of cytomegalovirus exposure and HLA in healthy donors. Study observations and caveats: Associated with HLA alleles at 0.05 false discovery rate in a later analysis were fewer than 20,000 TCR beta sequences. A later analysis linked a missense DCLRE1C variant to TCR beta V- and J-gene trimming. Upon later analysis, HLA-associated TCR beta chains proved more clonally expanded than other, equally common chains.

Donors in the study were healthy people who gave bone marrow. A note on this clone: Its antigen is unidentified.

The PCR ran on 60 Vbeta and 13 Jbeta primers. Sequencing used immunoSEQ multiplex PCR; TCRdb keeps in-frame clones, though not all of them. The data show some 110,000 clones, approximately 80% seen once. Germline CDR1 MNHEY, CDR2 SVGAGI. This CDR3 has 16 amino acids. Trimming at V came to 4 bases and at J to 9 bases, leaving 11 bases not matched to a gene. This receptor was identified in a young woman in good health and CMV-seropositive. What was sequenced was PBMCs. This sequence joins TRBV6-5 and TRBJ2-7; 14 nucleotides match TRBD2. The CDR3 nucleotides read TGTGCCAGCAGTTCGGGACTAGCGGGAGTAAGGTATCGGCAGTACTTC. It encodes CASSSGLAGVRYRQYF.